The following is a TCR beta chain sequence with its context. Its antigen is not identified. V was trimmed by 3 bases and J by 2 bases, leaving 10 bases between them. The germline CDR1 and CDR2 sequences are LNHDA and SQIVND (reference sequence). The CDR3 spans 15 residues. Investigators reverse transcribed all isolated RNA, so they sequenced expressed TCRB transcripts. Only in-frame clones appear in the TCRdb table, and some are missing; sequencing was by immunoSEQ multiplex PCR. The table includes about 180,000 clones, approximately 8% detected once. The sample is drawn from a study of beta chain features in type 1 diabetes. General study points: Moderately but significantly shorter TCRB CDR3s were found in Type 1 diabetes patients in all four CD4+ subsets. Among type 1 diabetes patients, VDJ junctions had fewer insertions and more deletions.

This chain connects TRBV19 to TRBJ2-2; no reliable D call. Sequenced sample: central memory CD4+ T cells from blood. The TCR originated in a young man with type 1 diabetes. DNA for the CDR3: TGTGCCAGTAGTATTAACCAGGTTAACACCGGGGAGCTGTTTTTT. Translated: CASSINQVNTGELFF.